These 20 T cell receptor beta chains originate from one sample sequenced in a study of cytomegalovirus exposure and HLA in healthy donors. Clones were sequenced by immunoSEQ multiplex PCR, and TCRdb holds only the in-frame ones, with some missing. The table includes under 250,000 clones, over 65% detected once. Sequencing was done on a sample of PBMCs. The receptors shown here come from a woman in her late teens or twenties in good health and CMV-seronegative.

The V gene is TRBV29-1, the J gene TRBJ2-2, with TRBD1 matching over 9 bases. This CDR3 is 13 amino acids long. V shed 7 bases and J 5 bases; nucleotides not matched to a gene: 5. Looked up from germline, CDR1 is SQVTM and CDR2 is ANQGSEA. This CDR3 reads CSGGQGRTGELFF. CDR3 DNA sequence: TGCAGCGGAGGACAGGGGAGAACCGGGGAGCTGTTTTTT.

The genes are TRBV5-1 and TRBJ2-7; D may match TRBD1 or TRBD2 (5 bases each). V lost 4 bases to trimming and J lost 6 bases, with 20 bases between them. The CDR3 consists of 15 residues. Germline V gene lookup returns CDR1 SGHRS and CDR2 YFSETQ. The chain's CDR3 is CASSLDGTTYGEQYF. The DNA for the CDR3 is TGCGCCAGCAGCCTAGATGGGACGACTTACGGCGAGCAGTACTTC.

The genes are TRBV10-3 and TRBJ1-1; D gene unclear. This CDR3 is built from 17 residues. V dropped 2 bases and J dropped 0 bases, with 16 bases sitting between them. The V gene's germline CDR1 is ENHRY and CDR2 SYGVKD. The CDR3 DNA reads as TGTGCCATCAGTGAGCCGGCCCTTGATGTCATGAACACTGAAGCTTTCTTT. Amino acids: CAISEPALDVMNTEAFF.

This chain uses TRBV27 with TRBJ1-3; the D is unclear. With 6 bases removed from V and 0 bases from J, the gap between germline ends came to 6 bases. The CDR3 sequence is 13 residues long. Germline CDR1 reads MNHEY; CDR2 reads SMNVEV (reference sequence). The CDR3 nucleotides read TGTGCCAGCAGGGGGAACTCTGGAAACACCATATATTTT. Its protein product is CASRGNSGNTIYF.

The gene calls are TRBV14 and TRBJ1-1, with D possibly matching TRBD1 (5 bases). This CDR3 contains 14 residues. V was trimmed by 1 base and J by 5 bases, leaving 11 bases between them. Germline-derived CDR1 and CDR2 are SGHDN and FVKESK. CDR3 residues: CASSQVGRDTEAFF. The CDR3 DNA sequence: TGTGCCAGCAGCCAAGTGGGCAGGGATACTGAAGCTTTCTTT.

The chain uses TRBV2 and TRBJ2-1; D is unresolved. CDR1 SNHLY and CDR2 FYNNEI come from the germline V gene. This CDR3 has 13 residues. Trimming took 8 bases from V and 0 from J, leaving 8 bases between them. The CDR3 bases are TGTGCCAGCCGGGCGAGCTCCTACAATGAGCAGTTCTTC. Residues: CASRASSYNEQFF.

This clone was detected a few times. The rearrangement uses TRBV6-1 and TRBJ1-4; D call uncertain. This CDR3 contains 13 residues. Trimming took off 6 bases at V and 8 bases at J, with 13 bases between the two ends. Per germline, CDR1 MNHNS and CDR2 SASEGT. The CDR3 nucleotides read TGTGCCAGCAGGAGGGAGTCCTTAGAAAAACTGTTTTTT. Translating gives CASRRESLEKLFF.

The chain is built from TRBV20-1 and TRBJ1-2, with no clear D. V shed 3 bases and J shed 5 bases, with 4 bases lying between them. CDR1 is DFQATT and CDR2 is SNEGSKA in the germline V gene (reference sequence). There are 10 residues in the CDR3. CDR3 coding DNA: TGCAGTGCTAGTTTGTATGGCTACACCTTC. Amino acids: CSASLYGYTF.

This clone was observed a single time. This chain connects TRBV28 to TRBJ1-2; D is unresolved. Germline CDR1 is MDHEN and CDR2 is SYDVKM. The CDR3 is made up of 14 amino acids. With 8 bases removed from V and 6 bases from J, the gap between germline ends came to 19 bases. The CDR3 loop is CASGSVSGVDGYTF. CDR3 sequence (DNA): TGTGCCAGCGGCTCGGTTTCAGGCGTGGATGGCTACACCTTC.

The chain is built from TRBV28 and TRBJ1-1; a possible D gene is TRBD1 (6 bases). Trimming shortened V by 7 bases and J by 5 bases, and 17 bases separated the two germline ends. This CDR3 comprises 14 residues. The germline V gene encodes CDR1 MDHEN and CDR2 SYDVKM. The DNA of the CDR3 is TGTGCCAGCACCTTGAGGGGGGCGCGTACTGAAGCTTTCTTT. Its translation: CASTLRGARTEAFF.

The chain uses TRBV12-5 and TRBJ2-1; 9 bases line up with TRBD1. In germline, CDR1 is LGHNT, CDR2 FRNRAP. CDR3 length: 14 residues. Trimming cost V 7 bases and J 8 bases; bases outside gene matches: 9. The CDR3 DNA follows: TGTGCTAGTGTTTCCGGGACAGGGATGCATGAGCAGTTCTTC. It encodes CASVSGTGMHEQFF.

The rearrangement joins TRBV27 to TRBJ1-5, with no clear D. Deletions cut 0 bases from V and 8 bases from J, with 14 bases between. The length of the CDR3 is 15 residues. Germline V gene sequence: CDR1 MNHEY, CDR2 SMNVEV (reference sequence). The CDR3 nucleotides read TGTGCCAGCAGTTTATCCAGTAGAACAAGAGAGCCCCAGCATTTT. Protein: CASSLSSRTREPQHF.

This rearrangement joins TRBV5-1 to TRBJ1-2, with TRBD1 matching over 8 bases. The trim removed 3 bases at V and 8 bases at J, leaving 9 bases unmatched. Germline V gene data show CDR1 as SGHRS and CDR2 as YFSETQ. The CDR3 contains 14 residues. The CDR3 loop is CASSSLDRGGGYTF. CDR3 nucleotide sequence: TGCGCCAGCAGCTCCCTCGACAGGGGCGGCGGCTACACCTTC.

The chain uses TRBV18 and TRBJ1-2; D might be TRBD1 (5 bases). Germline V CDR1 and CDR2: KGHSH, LQKENI. The CDR3 contains 13 residues. Trimming took off 1 base at V and 8 bases at J, with 11 bases between the two ends. CDR3 sequence (DNA): TGTGCCAGCTCACCACGGGGGAGGGTCGGCTACACCTTC. Protein sequence: CASSPRGRVGYTF.

This clone was observed a handful of times. This rearrangement joins TRBV13 to TRBJ2-1; TRBD1 might be the D (5 bases). The V gene lost 0 bases and the J gene lost 10 bases, with 10 bases spanning the gap. The germline CDR1 and CDR2 sequences are PRHDT and FYEKMQ (reference sequence). The CDR3 extends over 13 amino acids. CDR3: CASSLGQGLEQFF. CDR3 coding DNA: TGTGCCAGCAGCTTAGGGCAGGGATTGGAGCAGTTCTTC.

V usage is TRBV9 and J usage is TRBJ2-3; TRBD1 agrees at 10 bases. Germline-derived CDR1 and CDR2 are SGDLS and YYNGEE. The CDR3 runs 16 residues. Losses at the gene ends were 0 bases for V and 5 bases for J; bases not matched to a gene: 6. The CDR3 DNA reads as TGTGCCAGCAGCGTAGGCCTCGGGACAGGGGAAGATACGCAGTATTTT. Amino acid sequence: CASSVGLGTGEDTQYF.

The rearrangement links TRBV2 to TRBJ2-7; the D gene could be TRBD1 or TRBD2 (6 bases each). Germline-derived CDR1 and CDR2 are SNHLY and FYNNEI. CDR3 length: 15 residues. Trimming pared 2 bases from V and 3 bases from J, leaving 14 bases between. CDR3 sequence reads: CASSERGAWVYEQYF. In DNA form, the CDR3 reads TGTGCCAGCAGTGAAAGGGGGGCATGGGTCTACGAGCAGTACTTC. The complete variable domain, with remaining parts taken from reference TRBV2 and TRBJ2-7, reads EPEVTQTPSHQVTQMGQEVILRCVPISNHLYFYWYRQILGQKVEFLVSFYNNEISEKSEIFDDQFSVERPDGSNFTLKIRSTKLEDSAMYFCASSERGAWVYEQYFGPGTRLTVT.

The V and J genes are TRBV9 and TRBJ2-1; D is unresolved. The germline gives CDR1 SGDLS, CDR2 YYNGEE. The CDR3 spans 16 residues. V was clipped by 0 bases and J by 0 bases, with 10 bases between them. CDR3 sequence (DNA): TGTGCCAGCAGCGTAGGACTCAGTAGCTCCTACAATGAGCAGTTCTTC. Encoded protein: CASSVGLSSSYNEQFF.

The CDR3 DNA reads as TGTGCCAGCACGGACAGGATCTATGGCTACACCTTC. It translates to CASTDRIYGYTF. This sequence joins TRBV28 and TRBJ1-2; 7 positions agree with TRBD1. V lost 7 bases and J lost 4; bases outside the gene matches: 3. Looked up from germline, CDR1 is MDHEN and CDR2 is SYDVKM. This CDR3 region has 12 residues.

This chain connects TRBV5-1 to TRBJ2-5, with D perhaps TRBD1 (6 bases). V was clipped by 0 bases and J by 4 bases, with 10 bases between them. Looked up from germline, CDR1 is SGHRS and CDR2 is YFSETQ. This CDR3 has 14 amino acids. CDR3 in amino acids: CASSLAPRGETQYF. The CDR3 DNA follows: TGCGCCAGCAGCTTGGCGCCCAGGGGAGAGACCCAGTACTTC.